These T cell receptor beta chains were read from a single sample in a study of radiation and T cells in renal cell carcinoma. Using immunoSEQ multiplex PCR, the repertoire was profiled, and TCRdb retains in-frame clones only, with some absent. The sample holds about 76,000 clones, roughly nine tenths seen once. This material consisted of blood, taken from a patient whose treatment included radiotherapy and nephrectomy. Receptors were obtained from an older woman with renal cell carcinoma. CDR3s leave out the opening cysteine and the closing phenylalanine or tryptophan. The order of the fields is V gene, J gene, CDR3 protein.

v_gene: TRBV2
j_gene: TRBJ2-6
CDR3aa: ASRLSSGANVLT

v_gene: TRBV6-5
j_gene: TRBJ1-2
CDR3aa: ASSYSMWGGRYGHT

v_gene: TRBV5-4
j_gene: TRBJ1-1
CDR3aa: ASSSTIEAF

v_gene: TRBV2
j_gene: TRBJ1-1
CDR3aa: ASRSGQDTEAF

v_gene: TRBV11-3
j_gene: TRBJ2-1
CDR3aa: ASSLGGSNEQF

v_gene: TRBV6-6
j_gene: TRBJ1-5
CDR3aa: ASSPGSNQPQH

v_gene: TRBV15
j_gene: TRBJ2-5
CDR3aa: ATSRGQGETQY

v_gene: TRBV29-1
j_gene: TRBJ2-3
CDR3aa: SAKGTSGGFATQY

v_gene: TRBV7-8
j_gene: TRBJ2-3
CDR3aa: ASSWRVGGTDTQY

v_gene: TRBV19
j_gene: TRBJ2-3
CDR3aa: ASSITGTSGATDTQY

v_gene: TRBV6-1
j_gene: TRBJ1-6
CDR3aa: ASSFHGSNSPLH

v_gene: TRBV19
j_gene: TRBJ2-7
CDR3aa: ASSPDPPRYEQY

v_gene: TRBV10-3
j_gene: TRBJ2-5
CDR3aa: ANGLGGETQY

v_gene: TRBV18
j_gene: TRBJ2-7
CDR3aa: ASSTSTGRYEQY

v_gene: TRBV6-1
j_gene: TRBJ1-3
CDR3aa: ASSEALPGNTIY

v_gene: TRBV7-9
j_gene: TRBJ1-1
CDR3aa: ASSPGQENTEAF

v_gene: TRBV9
j_gene: TRBJ1-3
CDR3aa: ASSGDSSGNTIY

v_gene: TRBV6-5
j_gene: TRBJ1-1
CDR3aa: ITGDLNTEAF